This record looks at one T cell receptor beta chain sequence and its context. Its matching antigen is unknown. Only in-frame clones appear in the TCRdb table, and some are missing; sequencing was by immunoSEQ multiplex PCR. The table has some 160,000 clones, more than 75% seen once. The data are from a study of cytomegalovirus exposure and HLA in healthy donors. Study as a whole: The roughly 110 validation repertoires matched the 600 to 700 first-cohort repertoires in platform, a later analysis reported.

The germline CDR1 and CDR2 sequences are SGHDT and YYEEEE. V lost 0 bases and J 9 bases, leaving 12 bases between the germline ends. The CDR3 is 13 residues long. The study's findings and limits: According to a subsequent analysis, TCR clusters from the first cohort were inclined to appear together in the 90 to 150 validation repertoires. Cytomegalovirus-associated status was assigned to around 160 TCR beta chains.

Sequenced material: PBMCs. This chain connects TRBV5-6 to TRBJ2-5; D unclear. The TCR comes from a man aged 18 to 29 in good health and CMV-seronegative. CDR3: CASSLAPVPAQYF. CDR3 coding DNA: TGTGCCAGCAGCTTGGCTCCGGTCCCGGCCCAGTACTTC.